The clone carrying this TCR beta chain was picked up one time. Antigen specificity is unknown. The data stem from a study of cytomegalovirus exposure and HLA in healthy donors. On the study more broadly: Some 85 million unique TCRs from HLA-typed donors were held in an early data release. Of the donors genotyped, several hundred in all, 75% to 90% fell in the Caucasian-associated ancestry cluster. Regarding the study as a whole: In terms of immune exposure information, only CMV serostatus was available. The study listed approximately 170 cytomegalovirus-associated TCR beta chains.

Primers for the PCR totalled 60 Vbeta and 13 Jbeta. Assay: immunoSEQ multiplex PCR; the TCRdb copy retains only in-frame clones and omits some. The sample has fewer than 100,000 clones, 55% to 80% seen once; the top ten hold 1.2%. The sample consisted of PBMCs. The receptor comes from a female donor in good health and CMV-seronegative.

The DNA of the CDR3 is TGTGCCAGCAGTTACTCGACAGGGTTTTACGCTGAAGCTTTCTTT. Protein sequence: CASSYSTGFYAEAFF. V usage is TRBV6-5 and J usage is TRBJ1-1, with 7 bases that match TRBD1. The CDR3 extends over 15 amino acids. Trimming cost V 0 bases and J 6 bases; bases outside gene matches: 7. The germline gives CDR1 MNHEY, CDR2 SVGAGI.